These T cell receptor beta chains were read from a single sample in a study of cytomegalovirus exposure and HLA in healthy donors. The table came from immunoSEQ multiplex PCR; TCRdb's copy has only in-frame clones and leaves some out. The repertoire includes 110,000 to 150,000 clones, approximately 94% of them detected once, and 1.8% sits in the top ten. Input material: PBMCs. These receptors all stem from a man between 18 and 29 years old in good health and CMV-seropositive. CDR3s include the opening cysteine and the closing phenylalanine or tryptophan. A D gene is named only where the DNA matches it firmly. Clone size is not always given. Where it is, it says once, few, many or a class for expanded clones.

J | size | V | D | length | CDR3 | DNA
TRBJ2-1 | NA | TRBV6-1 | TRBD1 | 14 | CASVDRGHVGEQFF | TGTGCCAGCGTAGACAGGGGGCATGTAGGTGAGCAGTTCTTC
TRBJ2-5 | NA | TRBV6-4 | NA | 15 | CASSGAGLQKETQYF | TGTGCCAGCAGTGGGGCGGGCCTCCAAAAAGAGACCCAGTACTTC
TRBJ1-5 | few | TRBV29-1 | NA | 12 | CSVGSGNQPQHF | TGCAGCGTTGGATCAGGGAATCAGCCCCAGCATTTT
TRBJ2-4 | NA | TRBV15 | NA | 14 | CATSRDAGQNIQYF | TGTGCCACCAGCAGAGATGCGGGGCAGAACATTCAGTACTTC
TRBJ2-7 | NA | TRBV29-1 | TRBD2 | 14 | CSVSAGGTPYEQYF | TGCAGCGTTTCAGCGGGAGGAACCCCCTACGAGCAGTACTTC
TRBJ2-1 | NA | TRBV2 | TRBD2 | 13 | CASLSAGEDEQFF | TGTGCCAGCCTCTCAGCGGGAGAAGATGAGCAGTTCTTC
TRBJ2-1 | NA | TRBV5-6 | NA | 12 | CASSFQNNEQFF | TGTGCCAGCAGCTTCCAGAACAATGAGCAGTTCTTC
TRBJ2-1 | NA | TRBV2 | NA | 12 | CASSLSGVVGFF | TGTGCCAGCAGTCTCTCGGGGGTAGTAGGGTTCTTC
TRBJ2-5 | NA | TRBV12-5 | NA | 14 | CASGMGQLGETQYF | TGTGCTAGTGGGATGGGACAACTGGGAGAGACCCAGTACTTC
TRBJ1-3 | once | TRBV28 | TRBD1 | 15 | CASSPSRDSFNTIYF | TGTGCCAGCAGTCCTAGTCGGGACAGTTTCAACACCATATATTTT
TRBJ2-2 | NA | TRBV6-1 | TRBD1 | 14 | CATYRGANTGELFF | TGTGCCACCTACAGGGGCGCGAACACCGGGGAGCTGTTTTTT
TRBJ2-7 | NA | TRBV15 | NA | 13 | CATSSQGIYEQYF | TGTGCCACCAGCTCACAGGGAATCTACGAGCAGTACTTC
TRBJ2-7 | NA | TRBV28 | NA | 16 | CASSTKQGLGSYEQYF | TGTGCCAGCAGTACGAAACAGGGCCTCGGCTCCTACGAGCAGTACTTC
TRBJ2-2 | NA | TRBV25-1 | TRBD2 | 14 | CASRGGRRAGELFF | TGTGCCAGCAGAGGCGGGAGGAGGGCCGGGGAGCTGTTTTTT
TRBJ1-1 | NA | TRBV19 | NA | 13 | CASSLAGITEAFF | TGTGCCAGTAGCCTGGCCGGGATCACTGAAGCTTTCTTT
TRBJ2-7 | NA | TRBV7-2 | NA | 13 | CASSSRGPYEQYF | TGTGCCAGCAGCTCGCGGGGCCCCTACGAGCAGTACTTC
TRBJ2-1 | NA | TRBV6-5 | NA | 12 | CASIGSGEEQFF | TGTGCCAGCATCGGGTCTGGGGAGGAGCAGTTCTTC
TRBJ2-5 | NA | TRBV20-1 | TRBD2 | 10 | CRAGEETQYF | TGCAGAGCGGGAGAAGAGACCCAGTACTTC
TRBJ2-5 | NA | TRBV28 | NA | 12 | CASSLSVETQYF | TGTGCCAGCAGTTTATCGGTAGAGACCCAGTACTTC
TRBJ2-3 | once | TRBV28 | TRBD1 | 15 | CASTGSGQGLDTQYF | TGTGCCAGCACGGGTTCAGGACAGGGGTTAGATACGCAGTATTTT
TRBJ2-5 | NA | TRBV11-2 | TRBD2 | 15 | CASSLRAGAEETQYF | TGTGCCAGCAGCTTACGGGCGGGAGCTGAAGAGACCCAGTACTTC
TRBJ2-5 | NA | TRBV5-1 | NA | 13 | CASSFQGSETQYF | TGCGCCAGCAGCTTCCAGGGGAGCGAGACCCAGTACTTC
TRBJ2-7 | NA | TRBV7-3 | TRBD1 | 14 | CASSPRDSSYEQYF | TGTGCCAGCAGCCCGAGGGACAGCTCCTACGAGCAGTACTTC
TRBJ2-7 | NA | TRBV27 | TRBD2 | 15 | CASSSRLARDYEQYF | TGTGCCAGCAGTTCCCGACTAGCCCGCGACTACGAGCAGTACTTC
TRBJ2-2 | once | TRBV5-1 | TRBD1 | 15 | CASSPMGQGDGELFF | TGCGCCAGCAGCCCCATGGGACAGGGAGACGGGGAGCTGTTTTTT
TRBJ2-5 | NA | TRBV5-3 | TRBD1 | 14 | CARSFGQGVETQYF | TGTGCCAGAAGTTTTGGACAGGGAGTGGAGACCCAGTACTTC
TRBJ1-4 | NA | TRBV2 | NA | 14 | CASSGTATLEKLFF | TGTGCCAGCAGTGGGACAGCGACACTGGAAAAACTGTTTTTT
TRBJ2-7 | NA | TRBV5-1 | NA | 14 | CASSQSLGAYEQYF | TGCGCCAGCAGCCAAAGTCTCGGAGCCTACGAGCAGTACTTC
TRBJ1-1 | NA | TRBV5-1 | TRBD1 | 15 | CASRGTGNMNTEAFF | TGCGCCAGCAGGGGGACAGGCAACATGAACACTGAAGCTTTCTTT
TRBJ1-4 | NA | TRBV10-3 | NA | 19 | CAISDRVSSTLAAGEKLFF | TGTGCCATCAGTGATCGGGTATCTTCTACTTTGGCCGCCGGTGAAAAACTGTTTTTT
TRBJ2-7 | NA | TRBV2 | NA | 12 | CASGRGSYEQYF | TGTGCCAGCGGCAGGGGTTCCTACGAGCAGTACTTC
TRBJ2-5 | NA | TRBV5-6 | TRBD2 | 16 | CASSLVAGGYQETQYF | TGTGCCAGCAGCTTAGTAGCGGGAGGGTACCAAGAGACCCAGTACTTC
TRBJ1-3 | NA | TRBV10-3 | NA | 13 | CAISVNSGNTIYF | TGTGCCATCAGTGTTAACTCTGGAAACACCATATATTTT
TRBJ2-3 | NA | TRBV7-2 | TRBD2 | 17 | CASSLVGSGRGTDTQYF | TGTGCCAGCAGCTTAGTGGGAAGCGGGAGGGGAACAGATACGCAGTATTTT
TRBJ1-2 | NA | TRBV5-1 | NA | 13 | CASSLGTSYGYTF | TGCGCCAGCAGCCTAGGGACAAGCTATGGCTACACCTTC
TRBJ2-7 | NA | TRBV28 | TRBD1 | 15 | CASSKQGIRHYEQYF | TGTGCCAGCAGCAAACAGGGGATCCGTCATTACGAGCAGTACTTC